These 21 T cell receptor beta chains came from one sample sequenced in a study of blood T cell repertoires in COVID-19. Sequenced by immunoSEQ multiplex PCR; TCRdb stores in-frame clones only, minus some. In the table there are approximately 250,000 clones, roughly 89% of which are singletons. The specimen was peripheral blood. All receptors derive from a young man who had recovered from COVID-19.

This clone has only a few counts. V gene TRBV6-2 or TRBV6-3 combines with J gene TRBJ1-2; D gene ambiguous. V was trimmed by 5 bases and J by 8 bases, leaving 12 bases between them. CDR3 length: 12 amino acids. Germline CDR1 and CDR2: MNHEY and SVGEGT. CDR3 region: CASSRSWRGYTF. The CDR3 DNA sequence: TGTGCCAGCAGTCGGAGTTGGAGAGGCTACACCTTC.

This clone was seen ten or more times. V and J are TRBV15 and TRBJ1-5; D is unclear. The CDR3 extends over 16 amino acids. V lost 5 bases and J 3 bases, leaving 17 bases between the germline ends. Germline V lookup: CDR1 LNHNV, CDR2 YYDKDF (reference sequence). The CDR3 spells CATSALGKGDNQPQHF. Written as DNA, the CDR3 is TGTGCCACCAGCGCCCTCGGAAAGGGAGACAATCAGCCCCAGCATTTT.

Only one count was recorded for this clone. CDR3 nucleotides: TGTGCCAGCAGTTTTGGAGGCTCTGGGGCCAACGTCCTGACTTTC. Amino acids: CASSFGGSGANVLTF. V and J are TRBV27 and TRBJ2-6; tentatively, D is TRBD2 (5 bases). The CDR3 has 15 residues. V was clipped by 3 bases and J by 0 bases, with 6 bases between them. Germline CDR1 and CDR2: MNHEY and SMNVEV (reference sequence). The complete variable domain, with remaining parts taken from reference TRBV27 and TRBJ2-6, reads EAQVTQNPRYLITVTGKKLTVTCSQNMNHEYMSWYRQDPGLGLRQIYYSMNVEVTDKGDVPEGYKVSRKEKRNFPLILESPSPNQTSLYFCASSFGGSGANVLTFGAGSRLTVL.

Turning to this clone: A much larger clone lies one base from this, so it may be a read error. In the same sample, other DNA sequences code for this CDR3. CDR3 sequence reads: CASSYSTGNTEAFF. The CDR3 DNA reads TGTGCCAGCAGTTACTCGACAGGGAACACTGAAGCTTTCTTT. The chain is built from TRBV6-5 and TRBJ1-1, with D maybe TRBD1 (6 bases). Trimming cost V 0 bases and J 1 base, with 6 bases left between them. The germline CDR1 and CDR2 sequences are MNHEY and SVGAGI. CDR3 size: 14 residues.

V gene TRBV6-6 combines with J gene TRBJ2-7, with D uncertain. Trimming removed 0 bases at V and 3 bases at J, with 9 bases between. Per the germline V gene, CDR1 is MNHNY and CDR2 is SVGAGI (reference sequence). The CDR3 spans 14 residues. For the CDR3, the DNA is TGTGCCAGCAGTTACTCTAGAGAATTCTACGAGCAGTACTTC. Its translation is CASSYSREFYEQYF.

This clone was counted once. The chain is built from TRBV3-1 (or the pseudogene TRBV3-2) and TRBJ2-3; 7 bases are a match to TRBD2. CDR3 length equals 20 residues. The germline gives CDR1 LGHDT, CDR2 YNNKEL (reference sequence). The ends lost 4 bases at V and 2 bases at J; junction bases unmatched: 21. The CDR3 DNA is TGTGCCAGCAGCCTATACGGAGGAGTTTCAGCGGGGCTTTACACAGATACGCAGTATTTT. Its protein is CASSLYGGVSAGLYTDTQYF.

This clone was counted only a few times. CDR3 DNA: TGTGCCAGCAGTGACGCCTTGGGGACAGTTAGTTCACCCCTCCACTTT. Its translation: CASSDALGTVSSPLHF. The rearrangement uses TRBV27 and TRBJ1-6; 7 nucleotides agree with TRBD1. The CDR3 is 16 amino acids. Germline V gene lookup returns CDR1 MNHEY and CDR2 SMNVEV (reference sequence). V shed 5 bases and J 9 bases; nucleotides not matched to a gene: 13.

CDR3: CSVAGDYGYTIYF. For the CDR3, the DNA is TGCAGCGTGGCAGGGGATTACGGATACACCATATATTTT. The chain is built from TRBV29-1 and TRBJ1-3; maybe TRBD1 (6 bases). CDR1 is SQVTM and CDR2 is ANQGSEA in the germline V gene. V lost 6 bases and J 8 bases, leaving 17 bases between the germline ends. This CDR3 contains 13 residues.

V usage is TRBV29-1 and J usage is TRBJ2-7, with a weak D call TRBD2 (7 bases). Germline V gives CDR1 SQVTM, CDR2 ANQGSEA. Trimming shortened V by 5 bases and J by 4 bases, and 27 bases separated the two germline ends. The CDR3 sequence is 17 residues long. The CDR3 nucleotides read TGCAGCGTTACAACGACATCCCTAGGGGGGGGAATATACGAGCAGTACTTC. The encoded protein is CSVTTTSLGGGIYEQYF.

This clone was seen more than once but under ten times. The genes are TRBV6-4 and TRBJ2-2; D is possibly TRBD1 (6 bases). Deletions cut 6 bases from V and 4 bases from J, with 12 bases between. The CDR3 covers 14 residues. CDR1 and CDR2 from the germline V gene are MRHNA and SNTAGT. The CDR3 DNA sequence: TGTGCCAGCAGCCTAACAGGGAGCACCGGGGAGCTGTTTTTT. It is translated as CASSLTGSTGELFF.

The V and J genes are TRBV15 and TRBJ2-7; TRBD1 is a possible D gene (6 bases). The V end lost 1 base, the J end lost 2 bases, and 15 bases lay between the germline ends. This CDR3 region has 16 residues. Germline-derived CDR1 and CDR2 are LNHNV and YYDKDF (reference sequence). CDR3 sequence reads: CATSRGGTQHPYEQYF. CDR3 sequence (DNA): TGTGCCACCAGCAGAGGAGGGACACAGCATCCCTACGAGCAGTACTTC.

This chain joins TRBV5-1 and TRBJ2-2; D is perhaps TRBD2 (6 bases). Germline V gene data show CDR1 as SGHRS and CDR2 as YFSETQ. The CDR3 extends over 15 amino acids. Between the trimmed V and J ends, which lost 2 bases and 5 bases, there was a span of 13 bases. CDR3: CASSLQEGSTGELFF. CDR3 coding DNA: TGCGCCAGCAGCTTACAGGAGGGGTCAACCGGGGAGCTGTTTTTT.

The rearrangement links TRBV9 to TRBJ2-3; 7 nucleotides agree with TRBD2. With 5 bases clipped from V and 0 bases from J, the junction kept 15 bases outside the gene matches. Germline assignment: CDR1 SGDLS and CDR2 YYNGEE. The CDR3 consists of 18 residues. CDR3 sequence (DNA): TGTGCCAGCAGTCCCGGGGAGGGGCGGGGGAGGAGCACAGATACGCAGTATTTT. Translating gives CASSPGEGRGRSTDTQYF.

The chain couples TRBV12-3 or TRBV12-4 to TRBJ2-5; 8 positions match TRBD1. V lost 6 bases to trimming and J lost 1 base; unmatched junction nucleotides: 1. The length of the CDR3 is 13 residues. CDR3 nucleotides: TGTGCCAGCAGGGGACAGGCCCAAGAGACCCAGTACTTC. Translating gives CASRGQAQETQYF.

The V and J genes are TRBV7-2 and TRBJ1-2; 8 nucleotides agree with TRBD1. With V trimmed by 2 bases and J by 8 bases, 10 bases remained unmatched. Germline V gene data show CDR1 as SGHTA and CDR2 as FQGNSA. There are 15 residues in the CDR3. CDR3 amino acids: CASSLWMQGAQGYTF. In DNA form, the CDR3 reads TGTGCCAGCAGCTTATGGATGCAGGGGGCGCAAGGCTACACCTTC.

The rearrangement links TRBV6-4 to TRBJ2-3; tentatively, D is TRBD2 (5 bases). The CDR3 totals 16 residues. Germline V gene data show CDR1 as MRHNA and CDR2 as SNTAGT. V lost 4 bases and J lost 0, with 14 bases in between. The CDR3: CASSVESSPSTDTQYF. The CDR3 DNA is TGTGCCAGCAGTGTGGAATCTAGCCCGAGCACAGATACGCAGTATTTT.

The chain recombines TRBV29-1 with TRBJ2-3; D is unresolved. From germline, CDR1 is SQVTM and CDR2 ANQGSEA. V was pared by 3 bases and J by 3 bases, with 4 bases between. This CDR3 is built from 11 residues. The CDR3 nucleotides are TGCAGCGTTGATAATACAGATACGCAGTATTTT. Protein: CSVDNTDTQYF.

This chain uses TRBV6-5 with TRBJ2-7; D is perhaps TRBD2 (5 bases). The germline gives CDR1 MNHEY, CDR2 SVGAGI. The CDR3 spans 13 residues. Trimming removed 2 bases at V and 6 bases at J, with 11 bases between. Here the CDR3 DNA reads TGTGCCAGCAGTTACACAACGAGCGGCGAGCAGTACTTC. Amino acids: CASSYTTSGEQYF.

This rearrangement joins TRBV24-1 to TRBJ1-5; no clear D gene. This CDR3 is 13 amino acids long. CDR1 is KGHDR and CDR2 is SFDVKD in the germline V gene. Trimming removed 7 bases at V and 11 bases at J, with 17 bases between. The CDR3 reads CATSQSGFAAQHF. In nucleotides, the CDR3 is TGTGCCACCAGCCAATCGGGGTTTGCGGCCCAGCATTTT.

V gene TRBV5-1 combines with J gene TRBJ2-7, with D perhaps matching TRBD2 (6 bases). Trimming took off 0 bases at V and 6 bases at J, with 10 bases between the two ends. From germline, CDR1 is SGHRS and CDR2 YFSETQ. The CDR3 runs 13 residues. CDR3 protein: CASSLADGGEQYF. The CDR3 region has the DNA TGCGCCAGCAGCTTGGCGGACGGGGGCGAGCAGTACTTC. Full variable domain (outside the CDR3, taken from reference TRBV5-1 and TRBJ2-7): KAGVTQTPRYLIKTRGQQVTLSCSPISGHRSVSWYQQTPGQGLQFLFEYFSETQRNKGNFPGRFSGRQFSNSRSEMNVSTLELGDSALYLCASSLADGGEQYFGPGTRLTVT.

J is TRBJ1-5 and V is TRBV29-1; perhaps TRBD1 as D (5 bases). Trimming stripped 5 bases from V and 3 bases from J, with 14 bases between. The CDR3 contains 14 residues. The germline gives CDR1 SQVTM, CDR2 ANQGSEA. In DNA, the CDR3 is TGCAGCGTTACCAGGGATGGGGTCAATCAGCCCCAGCATTTT. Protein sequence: CSVTRDGVNQPQHF.